Shown below are 26 T cell receptor beta chains from a single sample sequenced in a study of CD8 T cells in ankylosing spondylitis. Study-wide results and caveats: There was a TCR beta motif, made of fewer than 10 highly homologous variants, that appeared characteristic of ankylosing spondylitis blood.

TCRdb reprocessed the 5' RACE reads with MiXCR, giving one entry per CDR3 protein. The data hold some 100,000 distinct CDR3 sequences, with about 9% observed a single time. These receptors are not linked to any known antigen. Sample: blood, either unsorted or a sorted T cell fraction (not recorded which). These receptors originate from a male donor with ankylosing spondylitis.

The CDR3 region has the DNA TGTGCCAGCAGCGGGGGACTGCCGGACCCCACAGATACGCAGTATTTT. This encodes CASSGGLPDPTDTQYF. V gene TRBV9 combines with J gene TRBJ2-3; tentative D call: TRBD2 (6 bases). Per the germline V gene, CDR1 is SGDLS and CDR2 is YYNGEE. The CDR3 runs 16 residues. V lost 3 bases and J lost 2, with 16 bases in between.

This clonotype was observed many times. This sequence joins TRBV15 and TRBJ1-3; maybe TRBD1 (6 bases). Germline V gene sequence: CDR1 LNHNV, CDR2 YYDKDF (reference sequence). CDR3 length equals 16 residues. The V gene lost 3 bases and the J gene lost 3 bases, with 15 bases spanning the gap. The CDR3 region has the DNA TGTGCCACCAGCAGTGAACAGGGAAACTTTGGAAACACCATATATTTT. It translates to CATSSEQGNFGNTIYF.

This clonotype was found a few times. The rearrangement joins TRBV2 to TRBJ2-7; D possibly matches TRBD1 or TRBD2 (5 bases each). The CDR3 consists of 14 residues. Germline V CDR1 and CDR2: SNHLY, FYNNEI. The CDR3 DNA reads TGTGCCAGCAGTGAAGGTTGGGGGTCCTACGGGCAGTACGTC. Translation gives CASSEGWGSYGQYV.

This rearrangement joins TRBV27 to TRBJ2-3, with TRBD1 identical over 8 bases. Germline V gene lookup returns CDR1 MNHEY and CDR2 SMNVEV (reference sequence). V lost 7 bases and J lost 11; bases outside the gene matches: 11. The CDR3 is made up of 13 amino acids. The CDR3 sequence is CASKIQGAEGQYF. The CDR3 nucleotides read TGTGCCAGCAAAATTCAGGGGGCGGAGGGGCAGTATTTT.

The J gene is TRBJ2-7, the V gene TRBV11-2, with D possibly being TRBD1 or TRBD2 (7 bases each). CDR3 length: 18 residues. Trimming cost V 5 bases and J 5 bases, with 28 bases left between them. Germline CDR1 reads SGHAT; CDR2 reads FQNNGV. This CDR3 is CASSLGRRGTVGYDEQYV. In nucleotides, the CDR3 is TGTGCCAGCAGCCTCGGGAGGCGGGGGACAGTTGGGTATGACGAGCAGTACGTC.

There are a few counts of this clonotype. V is TRBV5-1 and J is TRBJ1-6, with D perhaps matching TRBD1 (6 bases). V gave up 3 bases and J gave up 3 bases, with 7 bases separating them. This CDR3 contains 14 residues. Germline V gives CDR1 SGHRS, CDR2 YFSETQ. The CDR3 DNA sequence: TGCGCCAGCAGCTCGGACAGCTATAATTCACCCCTCCACTTT. This encodes CASSSDSYNSPLHF. The full variable domain, with the rest looked up from reference TRBV5-1 and TRBJ1-6, is KAGVTQTPRYLIKTRGQQVTLSCSPISGHRSVSWYQQTPGQGLQFLFEYFSETQRNKGNFPGRFSGRQFSNSRSEMNVSTLELGDSALYLCASSSDSYNSPLHFGNGTRLTVT.

This clonotype was observed a few times. The chain joins TRBV11-2 to TRBJ1-2, with 7 nucleotides matching TRBD1. Trimming removed 4 bases from V and 4 bases from J; junction bases left unmatched: 6. CDR1 and CDR2 (germline): SGHAT, FQNNGV. The CDR3 totals 14 residues. CDR3 sequence reads: CASSYGGTAYGYTF. The CDR3 bases are TGTGCCAGCAGCTATGGCGGGACAGCCTATGGCTACACCTTC.

This clonotype came up many times. This rearrangement joins TRBV2 to TRBJ1-1; D is perhaps TRBD1 (5 bases). The V gene lost 11 bases and the J gene lost 1 base, with 17 bases spanning the gap. The CDR3 totals 14 residues. Germline loops: CDR1 SNHLY, CDR2 FYNNEI. The chain's CDR3 is CAGALGRGNTEAFF. As DNA, the CDR3 is TGTGCCGGAGCTTTGGGGCGGGGGAACACTGAAGCTTTCTTT.

This clonotype showed up many times. The chain is built from TRBV12-3 or TRBV12-4 and TRBJ2-5; 8 bases agree with TRBD1. J was trimmed by 4 bases and V by 4 bases; bases with no gene match: 8. The CDR3 runs to 15 residues. The DNA for the CDR3 is TGTGCCAGCAGTTCCGAGGACAGGGCCCCAGAGACCCAGTACTTC. This sequence encodes CASSSEDRAPETQYF.

This clonotype was observed a handful of times. The V and J genes are TRBV7-8 and TRBJ2-7; 9 bases line up with TRBD2. CDR3 length: 14 amino acids. The germline V gene has CDR1 SGHVS and CDR2 FQNEAQ. Losses at the gene ends were 5 bases for V and 9 bases for J; bases not matched to a gene: 11. The chain's CDR3 is CASSQDSGSRGQYF. Here the CDR3 DNA reads TGTGCCAGCAGCCAAGATAGCGGGAGCAGAGGGCAGTACTTC.

This clonotype was seen only a few times. The chain uses TRBV7-9 and TRBJ2-1; 11 bases match TRBD1. The CDR3 loop spans 15 amino acids. The ends lost 2 bases at V and 7 bases at J; junction bases unmatched: 4. Per germline, CDR1 SEHNR and CDR2 FQNEAQ (reference sequence). CDR3 sequence (DNA): TGTGCCAGCAGCTTACTGGACAGGGGGCAAAATGAGCAGTTCTTC. Translated: CASSLLDRGQNEQFF.

This clonotype was recorded at least ten times. This rearrangement joins TRBV4-1 to TRBJ2-3; maybe TRBD1 (5 bases). The CDR3 has 14 amino acids. V was shortened by 0 bases and J by 3 bases, with 7 bases between the two germline ends. Germline V CDR1 and CDR2: MGHRA, YSYEKL. The CDR3 region has the DNA TGCGCCAGCAGCCAAGACCCAGGGACAGATACGCAGTATTTT. Its translation is CASSQDPGTDTQYF.

This clonotype was seen at least ten times. The chain couples TRBV20-1 to TRBJ1-1; 9 nucleotides agree with TRBD1. V shed 0 bases and J 0 bases; nucleotides not matched to a gene: 8. The CDR3 has 17 amino acids. Germline CDR1 and CDR2: DFQATT and SNEGSKA (reference sequence). CDR3 nucleotide sequence: TGCAGTGCTAGAGATCGGGACAGGGTTTACATGAACACTGAAGCTTTCTTT. It codes for CSARDRDRVYMNTEAFF.

This clonotype was found many times. The chain combines TRBV20-1 with TRBJ1-1; D uncertain. The CDR3 is made up of 13 amino acids. Trimming left V 1 base short and J 5 bases short, with 11 bases between. The germline CDR1 and CDR2 sequences are DFQATT and SNEGSKA (reference sequence). The CDR3: CSARVPEGTEAFF. CDR3 coding DNA: TGCAGTGCTAGAGTCCCGGAGGGAACTGAAGCTTTCTTT.

The chain employs TRBV11-3 and TRBJ2-1; D unresolved. CDR3 size: 15 residues. CDR1 is SGHNT and CDR2 is YENEEA in the germline V gene. V was cut by 0 bases and J by 3 bases, with 9 bases left in between. As DNA, the CDR3 is TGTGCCAGCAGCTTAGAAATTAGCCTCTACAATGAGCAGTTCTTC. Residues: CASSLEISLYNEQFF.

This chain uses TRBV5-6 with TRBJ2-3; 7 positions match TRBD1. The CDR3 spans 15 residues. Per germline, CDR1 SGHDT and CDR2 YYEEEE. Unmatched junction bases numbered 6, after V lost 3 bases and J lost 2 bases. CDR3: CASSSGTVNTDTQYF. Here the CDR3 DNA reads TGTGCCAGCAGCTCCGGGACAGTCAACACAGATACGCAGTATTTT.

This clonotype was observed a handful of times. The J gene is TRBJ1-5, the V gene TRBV7-2; D call uncertain. The CDR3 extends over 15 amino acids. Trimming took 5 bases from V and 6 from J, leaving 17 bases between them. Germline V lookup: CDR1 SGHTA, CDR2 FQGNSA. The CDR3 loop reads CASSKGGGPLQPQHF. Here the CDR3 DNA reads TGTGCCAGCAGCAAAGGAGGCGGGCCCCTTCAGCCCCAGCATTTT.

This clonotype was recorded a few times. As DNA, the CDR3 is TGTGCCAGCAGTAGGGAGGACACAGATACGCAGTATTTT. Translating it yields CASSREDTDTQYF. The V gene is TRBV4-2, the J gene TRBJ2-3, with a tentative D call TRBD2 (6 bases). Trimming removed 6 bases at V and 2 bases at J, with 9 bases between. CDR3 length equals 13 residues. In germline, CDR1 is LGHNA, CDR2 YNFKEQ.

Ten or more counts support this clonotype. The rearrangement uses TRBV27 and TRBJ2-7, with 7 bases that match TRBD1. CDR1 MNHEY and CDR2 SMNVEV come from the germline V gene (reference sequence). V shed 2 bases and J 1 base; nucleotides not matched to a gene: 5. The CDR3 has 15 residues. This CDR3 reads CASSLAQGLSYEQYF. CDR3 nucleotide sequence: TGTGCCAGCAGTTTAGCACAGGGGCTTTCCTACGAGCAGTACTTC.

In its sample, this clonotype was seen a few times. The chain is built from TRBV4-2 and TRBJ2-3, with TRBD1 identical over 7 bases. The CDR3 loop spans 18 amino acids. CDR1 and CDR2 from the germline V gene are LGHNA and YNFKEQ. Trimming at V came to 4 bases and at J to 4 bases, leaving 17 bases not matched to a gene. CDR3 residues: CASSLHLGEGAEADTQYF. CDR3 DNA sequence: TGTGCCAGCAGCCTCCACCTCGGAGAGGGGGCAGAGGCAGATACGCAGTATTTT.

This clonotype turned up a few times. The rearrangement links TRBV12-3 or TRBV12-4 to TRBJ2-1; D is possibly TRBD1 or TRBD2 (5 bases each). The CDR3 runs 13 residues. The V gene lost 5 bases and the J gene lost 10 bases, with 15 bases spanning the gap. The CDR3 protein is CASSPGTGKEQFF. CDR3 DNA: TGTGCCAGCAGTCCCGGGACGGGCAAAGAGCAGTTCTTC.

The table lists this clonotype with many counts. V is TRBV12-3 or TRBV12-4 and J is TRBJ2-2; D remains ambiguous. This CDR3 is built from 10 residues. Between the trimmed V and J ends, which lost 6 bases and 8 bases, there was a span of 4 bases. The CDR3 sequence is CASRGGELFF. CDR3 DNA: TGTGCCAGCAGGGGGGGGGAGCTGTTTTTT.

This clonotype was found a few times. The rearrangement links TRBV19 to TRBJ1-1; no firm D call. Deletions cut 9 bases from V and 5 bases from J, with 22 bases between. The CDR3 totals 15 residues. Germline CDR1 reads LNHDA; CDR2 reads SQIVND (reference sequence). Written as DNA, the CDR3 is TGTGCCAGCTCTGCCCTTGCAGAGGTTTCGACTGAAGCTTTCTTT. Protein: CASSALAEVSTEAFF.

V gene TRBV27 combines with J gene TRBJ1-4; TRBD1 might be the D (6 bases). The CDR3 contains 14 residues. V shed 3 bases and J shed 11 bases, with 16 bases lying between them. Germline-derived CDR1 and CDR2 are MNHEY and SMNVEV (reference sequence). The DNA of the CDR3 is TGTGCCAGCAGTTTCGGGACACGGGATGGGAAACTGTTTTTT. Its translation is CASSFGTRDGKLFF. Complete variable domain (other parts from reference TRBV27 and TRBJ1-4): EAQVTQNPRYLITVTGKKLTVTCSQNMNHEYMSWYRQDPGLGLRQIYYSMNVEVTDKGDVPEGYKVSRKEKRNFPLILESPSPNQTSLYFCASSFGTRDGKLFFGSGTQLSVL.

The CDR3 reads CASSDGETWTANYGYTF. DNA for the CDR3: TGTGCCAGCAGTGATGGGGAAACTTGGACAGCTAACTATGGCTACACCTTC. The chain employs TRBV2 and TRBJ1-2, with D maybe TRBD1 (6 bases). CDR1 is SNHLY, CDR2 FYNNEI, per germline. Between the trimmed V and J ends, which lost 3 bases and 0 bases, there was a span of 17 bases. This CDR3 has 17 amino acids.

In its sample, this clonotype was seen many times. The chain has TRBV4-1 and TRBJ1-5; D is possibly TRBD1 (5 bases). The CDR3 runs to 16 residues. The germline gives CDR1 MGHRA, CDR2 YSYEKL. Trimming took 0 bases from V and 5 from J, leaving 14 bases between them. Here the CDR3 reads CASSQETGGMDQPQHF. CDR3 bases: TGCGCCAGCAGCCAAGAAACGGGGGGAATGGATCAGCCCCAGCATTTT.